This T cell receptor (beta chain) stems from a study of post-analysis software for immune sequencing data. Regarding the study as a whole: With TRBV5-6, TRBV5-1 and TRBV20-1 included, five TRBV segments were more frequent in patients than in controls. By F measure, samples from a shared preparation batch strongly co-clustered.

J gave up 7 bases and V 5 bases, and 14 bases lay outside the gene matches. Germline-derived CDR1 and CDR2 are DFQATT and SNEGSKA (reference sequence). The CDR3 runs 16 residues. Points on this clonotype: The antigen is not known.

The TCR beta cDNA libraries carried unique molecular identifiers. It was from roughly 1.1 to 9.2 million T cells that 500,000 to 600,000 cDNA molecules came. TCRdb recomputed calls from the PCR reads with MiXCR, one row per CDR3 protein. The table includes 450,000 to 650,000 distinct CDR3 sequences, around 40% detected once. Material for sequencing was blood. The clonotype was recovered from a girl aged 5 to 17 with multiple sclerosis. The chain combines TRBV20-1 with TRBJ2-1, with 10 bases aligning to TRBD1. As DNA, the CDR3 is TGCAGTGCTGTTATACCGGACAGGGGGACGAGGAATGAGCAGTTCTTC. Its translation: CSAVIPDRGTRNEQFF.